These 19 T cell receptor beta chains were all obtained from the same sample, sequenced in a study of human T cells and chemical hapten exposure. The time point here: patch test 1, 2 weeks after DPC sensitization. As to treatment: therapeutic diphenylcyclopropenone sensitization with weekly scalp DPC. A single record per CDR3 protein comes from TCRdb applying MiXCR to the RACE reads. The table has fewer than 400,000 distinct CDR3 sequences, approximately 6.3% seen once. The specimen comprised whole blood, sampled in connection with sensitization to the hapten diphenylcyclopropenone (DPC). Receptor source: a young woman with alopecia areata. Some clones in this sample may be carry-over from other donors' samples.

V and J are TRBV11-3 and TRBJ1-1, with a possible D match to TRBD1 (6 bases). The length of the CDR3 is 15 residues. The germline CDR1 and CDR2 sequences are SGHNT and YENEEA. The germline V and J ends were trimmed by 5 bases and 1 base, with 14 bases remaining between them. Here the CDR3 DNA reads TGTGCCAGCAGCGAGGGGGGTAGCTCGAACACTGAAGCTTTCTTT. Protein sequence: CASSEGGSSNTEAFF.

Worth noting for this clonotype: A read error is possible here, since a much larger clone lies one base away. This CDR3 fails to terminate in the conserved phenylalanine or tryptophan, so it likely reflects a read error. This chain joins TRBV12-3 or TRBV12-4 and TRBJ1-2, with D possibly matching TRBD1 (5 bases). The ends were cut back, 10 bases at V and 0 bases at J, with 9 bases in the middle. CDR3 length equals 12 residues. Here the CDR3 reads CATTAANYGYTI. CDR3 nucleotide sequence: TGTGCCACGACAGCGGCTAACTATGGCTACACCATC.

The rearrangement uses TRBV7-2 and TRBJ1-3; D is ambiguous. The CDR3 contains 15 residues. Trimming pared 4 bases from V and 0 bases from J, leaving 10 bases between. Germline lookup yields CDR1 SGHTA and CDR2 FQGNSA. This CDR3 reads CASSSTLSSGNTIYF. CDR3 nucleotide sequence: TGTGCCAGCAGCTCGACTCTAAGCTCTGGAAACACCATATATTTT.

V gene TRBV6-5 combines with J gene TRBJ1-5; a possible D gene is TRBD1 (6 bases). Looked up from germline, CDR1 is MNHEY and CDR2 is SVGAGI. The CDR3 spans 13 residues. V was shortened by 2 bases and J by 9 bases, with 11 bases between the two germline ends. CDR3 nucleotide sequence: TGTGCCAGCAGTTACGGCACAGGGATGCCCCAGCATTTT. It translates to CASSYGTGMPQHF.

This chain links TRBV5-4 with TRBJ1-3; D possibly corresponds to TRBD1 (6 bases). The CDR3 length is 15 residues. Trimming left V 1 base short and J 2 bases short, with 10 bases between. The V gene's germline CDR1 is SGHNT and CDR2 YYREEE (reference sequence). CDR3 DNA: TGTGCCAGCAGCTTGACCGGGGGCGCTGGAAACACCATATATTTT. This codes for CASSLTGGAGNTIYF.

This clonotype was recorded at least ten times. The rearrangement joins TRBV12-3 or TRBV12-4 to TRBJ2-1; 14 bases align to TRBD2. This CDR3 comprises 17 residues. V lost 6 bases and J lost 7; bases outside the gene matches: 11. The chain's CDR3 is CASSAGTSGGAGNEQFF. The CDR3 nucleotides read TGTGCCAGCAGCGCCGGGACTAGCGGGGGTGCTGGTAATGAGCAGTTCTTC.

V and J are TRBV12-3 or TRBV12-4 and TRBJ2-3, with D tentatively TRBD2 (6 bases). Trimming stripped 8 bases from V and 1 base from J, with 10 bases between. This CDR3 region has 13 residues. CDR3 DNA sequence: TGTGCCAGCCGGGACTCCCGCACAGATACGCAGTATTTT. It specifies CASRDSRTDTQYF.

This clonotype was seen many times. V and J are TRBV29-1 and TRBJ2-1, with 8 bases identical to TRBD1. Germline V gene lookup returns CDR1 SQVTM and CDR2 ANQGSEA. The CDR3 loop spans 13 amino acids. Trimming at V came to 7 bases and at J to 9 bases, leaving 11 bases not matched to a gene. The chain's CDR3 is CSDGQGISREQFF. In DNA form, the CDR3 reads TGCAGCGATGGACAGGGAATCTCCCGTGAGCAGTTCTTC.

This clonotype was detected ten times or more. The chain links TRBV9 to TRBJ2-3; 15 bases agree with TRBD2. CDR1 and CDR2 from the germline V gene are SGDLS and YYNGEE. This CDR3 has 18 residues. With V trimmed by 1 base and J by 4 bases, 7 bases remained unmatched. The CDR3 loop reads CASSVYWTSGGDADTQYF. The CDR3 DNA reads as TGTGCCAGCAGCGTATACTGGACTAGCGGGGGGGACGCAGATACGCAGTATTTT. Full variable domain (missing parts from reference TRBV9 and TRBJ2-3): DSGVTQTPKHLITATGQRVTLRCSPRSGDLSVYWYQQSLDQGLQFLIQYYNGEERAKGNILERFSAQQFPDLHSELNLSSLELGDSALYFCASSVYWTSGGDADTQYFGPGTRLTVL.

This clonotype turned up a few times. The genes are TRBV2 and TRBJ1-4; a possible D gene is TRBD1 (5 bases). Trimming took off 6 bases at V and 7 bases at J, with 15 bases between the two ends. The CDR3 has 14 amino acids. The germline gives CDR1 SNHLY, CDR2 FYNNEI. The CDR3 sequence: CASRGESLGEKLFF. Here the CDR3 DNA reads TGTGCCAGCAGAGGGGAGAGTCTGGGTGAAAAACTGTTTTTT.

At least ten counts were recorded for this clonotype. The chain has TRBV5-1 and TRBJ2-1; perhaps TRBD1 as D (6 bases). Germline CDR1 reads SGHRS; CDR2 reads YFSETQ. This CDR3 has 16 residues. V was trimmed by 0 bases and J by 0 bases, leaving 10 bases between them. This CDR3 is CASSLAGTSSYNEQFF. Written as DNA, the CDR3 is TGCGCCAGCAGCTTGGCCGGGACATCCTCCTACAATGAGCAGTTCTTC.

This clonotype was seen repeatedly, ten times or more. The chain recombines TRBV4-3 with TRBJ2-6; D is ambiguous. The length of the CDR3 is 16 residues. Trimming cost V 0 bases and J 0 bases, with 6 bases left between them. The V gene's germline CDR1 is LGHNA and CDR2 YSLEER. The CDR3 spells CASSQDLGSGANVLTF. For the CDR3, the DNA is TGCGCCAGCAGCCAAGATCTAGGCTCTGGGGCCAACGTCCTGACTTTC.

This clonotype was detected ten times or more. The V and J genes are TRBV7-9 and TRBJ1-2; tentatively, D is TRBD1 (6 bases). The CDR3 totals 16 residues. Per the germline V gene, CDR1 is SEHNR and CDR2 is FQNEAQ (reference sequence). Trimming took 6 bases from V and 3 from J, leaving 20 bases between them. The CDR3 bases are TGTGCCAGCAGTTACACTCAGGGGCCCGGCCACTATGGCTACACCTTC. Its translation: CASSYTQGPGHYGYTF.

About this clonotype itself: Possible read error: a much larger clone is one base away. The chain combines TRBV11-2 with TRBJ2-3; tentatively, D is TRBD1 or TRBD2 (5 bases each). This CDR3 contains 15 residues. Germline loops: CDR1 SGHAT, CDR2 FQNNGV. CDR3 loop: CASSLRGAFTDAQYF. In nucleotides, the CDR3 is TGTGCCAGCAGCTTACGAGGGGCCTTCACAGATGCGCAGTATTTT.

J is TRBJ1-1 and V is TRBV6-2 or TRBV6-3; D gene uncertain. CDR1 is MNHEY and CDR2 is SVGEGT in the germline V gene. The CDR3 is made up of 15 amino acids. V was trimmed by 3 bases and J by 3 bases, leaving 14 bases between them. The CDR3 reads CASSYDRIPDTEAFF. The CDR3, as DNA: TGTGCCAGCAGTTATGATCGGATACCGGACACTGAAGCTTTCTTT.

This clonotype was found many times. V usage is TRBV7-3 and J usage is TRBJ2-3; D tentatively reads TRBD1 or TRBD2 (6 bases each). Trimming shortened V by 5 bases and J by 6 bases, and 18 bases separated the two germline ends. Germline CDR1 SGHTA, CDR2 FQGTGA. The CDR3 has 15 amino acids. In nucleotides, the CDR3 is TGTGCCAGCAGCCCTGGGACACGGGGGTTGGATACGCAGTATTTT. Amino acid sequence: CASSPGTRGLDTQYF.

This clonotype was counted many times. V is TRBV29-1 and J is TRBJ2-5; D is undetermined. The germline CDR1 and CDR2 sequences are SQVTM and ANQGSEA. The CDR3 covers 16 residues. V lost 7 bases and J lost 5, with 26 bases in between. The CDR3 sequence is CSAENRNRLAGETQYF. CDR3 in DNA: TGCAGCGCCGAGAACCGCAACCGACTTGCTGGGGAGACCCAGTACTTC.

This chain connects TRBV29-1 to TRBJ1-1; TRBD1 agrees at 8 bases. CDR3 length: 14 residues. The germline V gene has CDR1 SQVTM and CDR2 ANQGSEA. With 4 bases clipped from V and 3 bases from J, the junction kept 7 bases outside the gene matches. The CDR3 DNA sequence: TGCAGCGTTGCCCCCACACAGGGGGACACTGAAGCTTTCTTT. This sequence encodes CSVAPTQGDTEAFF.

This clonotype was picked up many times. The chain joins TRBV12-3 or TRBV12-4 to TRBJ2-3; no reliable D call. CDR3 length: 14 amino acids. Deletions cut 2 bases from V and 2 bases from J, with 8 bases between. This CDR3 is CASSLRAATDTQYF. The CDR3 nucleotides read TGTGCCAGCAGTTTACGTGCCGCCACAGATACGCAGTATTTT.